The source of this T cell receptor beta chain is a study of cytomegalovirus exposure and HLA in healthy donors. Study-wide findings and caveats: Confirmation in vitro established that a few CMV-associated chains were specific for CMV antigens. Follow-up analysis later connected one missense variant in DCLRE1C with trimming of TCR beta V- and J-genes.

The PCR used 60 Vbeta and 13 Jbeta primers. Using immunoSEQ multiplex PCR, the repertoire was profiled, and TCRdb retains in-frame clones only, with some absent. Here the sample spans about 76,000 clones, about four fifths being singletons. This clone appeared a single time. Its antigen is still unknown. The CDR3 is made up of 15 amino acids. J was trimmed by 3 bases and V by 9 bases; bases with no gene match: 13. The germline CDR1 and CDR2 sequences are MGHDK and SYGVNS. Everyone who donated was a healthy bone marrow donor. The sequence was collected from a woman aged 40 to 50 in good health and CMV-seropositive. J is TRBJ1-2 and V is TRBV25-1; 7 bases agree with TRBD1. The sample consisted of PBMCs. For the CDR3, the DNA is TGTGCCAGTAATGGGTGGCAGGGGGAAGACTATGGCTACACCTTC. Translating gives CASNGWQGEDYGYTF.